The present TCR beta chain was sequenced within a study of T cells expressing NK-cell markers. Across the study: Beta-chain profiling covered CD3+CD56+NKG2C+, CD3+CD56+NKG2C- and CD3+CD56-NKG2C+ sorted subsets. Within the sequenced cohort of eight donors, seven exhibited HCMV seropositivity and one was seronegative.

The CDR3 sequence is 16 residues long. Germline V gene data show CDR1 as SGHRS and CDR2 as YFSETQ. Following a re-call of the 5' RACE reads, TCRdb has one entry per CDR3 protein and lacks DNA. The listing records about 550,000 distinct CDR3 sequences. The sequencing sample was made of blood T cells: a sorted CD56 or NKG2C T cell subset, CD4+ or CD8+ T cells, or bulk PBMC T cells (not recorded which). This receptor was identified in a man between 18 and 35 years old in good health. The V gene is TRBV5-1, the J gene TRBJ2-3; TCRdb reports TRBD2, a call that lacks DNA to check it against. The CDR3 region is CASSWRASGNTDTQYF.